One sample yielded the 21 T cell receptor beta chains listed below, sequenced in a study of cytomegalovirus exposure and HLA in healthy donors (dated by TCRdb to 2017 to 2019). Library prep was done by the immunoSEQ multiplex PCR assay. For the multiplex PCR, a mixture combining 60 forward primers for TCR Vbeta segments and 13 reverse primers for TCR Jbeta segments was used. TCRdb limited this immuneACCESS table to in-frame rearrangements with V and J called. A share of clones is missing; checked studies link under half to unresolved V genes, and the rest is unexplained. Counted in this sample were about 130,000 clones; around 76% of them appeared once. About 1.8% of the sample comes from the top ten. The source material was PBMCs. The source of these receptors is a woman in her 50s in good health and CMV-seronegative.

The rearrangement links TRBV6-5 to TRBJ1-2, with D uncertain. Germline values: CDR1 MNHEY, CDR2 SVGAGI. With 1 base removed from V and 8 bases from J, the gap between germline ends came to 11 bases. CDR3 length: 13 residues. CDR3 coding DNA: TGTGCCAGCAGTTACTACATGATGGAGGGCTACACCTTC. As protein: CASSYYMMEGYTF.

This clone was counted many times. The rearrangement uses TRBV6-4 and TRBJ2-2; no firm D call. The CDR3 totals 13 residues. CDR1 MRHNA and CDR2 SNTAGT come from the germline V gene. V lost 0 bases, J lost 4 bases, and 3 bases lay in between. CDR3 in amino acids: CASSDSSTGELFF. The DNA for the CDR3 is TGTGCCAGCAGTGACTCTAGCACCGGGGAGCTGTTTTTT.

This clone was observed a handful of times. V gene TRBV27 combines with J gene TRBJ1-4; possibly TRBD1 for D (6 bases). From germline, CDR1 is MNHEY and CDR2 SMNVEV (reference sequence). This CDR3 is 13 amino acids long. V was trimmed by 6 bases and J by 5 bases, leaving 10 bases between them. The CDR3, as DNA: TGTGCCAGCAGGTGGACAGCGAATGAAAAACTGTTTTTT. Translated: CASRWTANEKLFF. The full variable domain, with the rest looked up from reference TRBV27 and TRBJ1-4, is EAQVTQNPRYLITVTGKKLTVTCSQNMNHEYMSWYRQDPGLGLRQIYYSMNVEVTDKGDVPEGYKVSRKEKRNFPLILESPSPNQTSLYFCASRWTANEKLFFGSGTQLSVL.

The chain couples TRBV14 to TRBJ1-1; 9 positions agree with TRBD1. J was trimmed by 3 bases and V by 4 bases; bases with no gene match: 9. From germline, CDR1 is SGHDN and CDR2 FVKESK. CDR3 size: 16 residues. The CDR3 DNA reads TGTGCCAGCAGCCTCAACAGGGGGCGGTGGTACACTGAAGCTTTCTTT. This encodes CASSLNRGRWYTEAFF.

The chain combines TRBV13 with TRBJ1-1; D is possibly TRBD1 (5 bases). This CDR3 has 12 residues. Germline V gene sequence: CDR1 PRHDT, CDR2 FYEKMQ (reference sequence). The V end lost 2 bases, the J end lost 4 bases, and 5 bases lay between the germline ends. CDR3 region: CASSLTGTEAFF. CDR3 bases: TGTGCCAGCAGCTTAACAGGCACTGAAGCTTTCTTT.

The rearrangement joins TRBV28 to TRBJ1-1, with unresolved D. V was shortened by 3 bases and J by 1 base, with 12 bases between the two germline ends. From germline, CDR1 is MDHEN and CDR2 SYDVKM. There are 15 residues in the CDR3. The CDR3 coding sequence is TGTGCCAGCAGTTTCGTAGAATCTGCGAACACTGAAGCTTTCTTT. Encoded protein: CASSFVESANTEAFF.

This clone was counted only a few times. The chain is built from TRBV7-9 and TRBJ2-1; D unclear. Germline V gene sequence: CDR1 SEHNR, CDR2 FQNEAQ (reference sequence). The ends were cut back, 5 bases at V and 3 bases at J, with 11 bases in the middle. This CDR3 contains 14 residues. The CDR3 DNA reads TGTGCCAGCAGCCCCAGCACAGACTACAATGAGCAGTTCTTC. Protein sequence: CASSPSTDYNEQFF.

This chain uses TRBV27 with TRBJ2-5; D perhaps matches TRBD2 (6 bases). The CDR3 consists of 13 residues. Trimming stripped 5 bases from V and 5 bases from J, with 12 bases between. The V gene's germline CDR1 is MNHEY and CDR2 SMNVEV (reference sequence). The CDR3 protein is CASSRSEGETQYF. DNA for the CDR3: TGTGCCAGCAGTCGATCGGAGGGGGAGACCCAGTACTTC.

The DNA for the CDR3 is TGCGCCAGCAGCCAAGACGCAGGGGGCGGCTATGGCTACACCTTC. Translation gives CASSQDAGGGYGYTF. The rearrangement joins TRBV4-3 to TRBJ1-2; 8 nucleotides align to TRBD1. The CDR3 has 15 residues. Germline V lookup: CDR1 LGHNA, CDR2 YSLEER. Trimming at V came to 0 bases and at J to 4 bases, leaving 4 bases not matched to a gene.

The CDR3 DNA sequence: TGTGCCAGCCTATACACGGGAAGCACAGATACGCAGTATTTT. Residues: CASLYTGSTDTQYF. This chain connects TRBV7-8 to TRBJ2-3; maybe TRBD2 (5 bases). This CDR3 contains 14 residues. Germline assignment: CDR1 SGHVS and CDR2 FQNEAQ. The ends were cut back, 8 bases at V and 0 bases at J, with 12 bases in the middle.

The chain links TRBV9 to TRBJ2-5; TRBD2 agrees at 10 bases. CDR1 is SGDLS and CDR2 is YYNGEE in the germline V gene. V trimming: 0 bases; J trimming: 5 bases; junction bases outside the gene matches: 10. This CDR3 has 17 amino acids. The CDR3 loop reads CASSVAGAGGPQETQYF. CDR3 nucleotides: TGTGCCAGCAGCGTAGCTGGAGCGGGAGGGCCTCAGGAGACCCAGTACTTC.

This clone has only a few counts. The chain employs TRBV19 and TRBJ1-5; TRBD1 matches 7 bases. Germline CDR1 and CDR2: LNHDA and SQIVND (reference sequence). The CDR3 contains 15 residues. V gave up 2 bases and J gave up 4 bases; unmatched junction bases: 5. CDR3: CASSILQGLNQPQHF. The CDR3 DNA reads TGTGCCAGTAGTATACTACAGGGGCTGAATCAGCCCCAGCATTTT.

Notes on this clone: The junction shows a germline mismatch at one end, possibly a read error. This specimen includes other DNA sequences encoding the same CDR3. The rearrangement uses TRBV10-3 and TRBJ2-3; D remains ambiguous. The CDR3 has 11 residues. From germline, CDR1 is ENHRY and CDR2 SYGVKD. The CDR3 loop is CAISASDTQYF. CDR3 nucleotide sequence: TGCGCCATCAGTGCTTCGGATACGCAGTATTTT.

This clone appeared a single time. This chain joins TRBV19 and TRBJ1-2; D remains unclear. CDR1 LNHDA and CDR2 SQIVND come from the germline V gene (reference sequence). The CDR3 runs 15 residues. Trimming left V 2 bases short and J 4 bases short, with 14 bases between. DNA for the CDR3: TGTGCCAGTAGTATATATCAAGAGGTTAGCTATGGCTACACCTTC. Amino acid sequence: CASSIYQEVSYGYTF. Based on the CDR3 plus reference TRBV19 and TRBJ1-2, the full variable domain is DGGITQSPKYLFRKEGQNVTLSCEQNLNHDAMYWYRQDPGQGLRLIYYSQIVNDFQKGDIAEGYSVSREKKESFPLTVTSAQKNPTAFYLCASSIYQEVSYGYTFGSGTRLTVV.

The chain is built from TRBV11-3 and TRBJ2-5; 8 nucleotides line up with TRBD1. Per germline, CDR1 SGHNT and CDR2 YENEEA. V gave up 1 base and J gave up 5 bases; unmatched junction bases: 0. CDR3 length: 13 residues. CDR3: CASSLGQGETQYF. CDR3 bases: TGTGCCAGCAGCTTAGGACAGGGGGAGACCCAGTACTTC.

The V gene is TRBV28, the J gene TRBJ2-1; D is perhaps TRBD2 (5 bases). This CDR3 is 11 amino acids long. The germline CDR1 and CDR2 sequences are MDHEN and SYDVKM. V was trimmed by 3 bases and J by 9 bases, leaving 6 bases between them. CDR3 DNA: TGTGCCAGCAGTTTGAGGGCTGAGCAGTTCTTC. Residues: CASSLRAEQFF.

V gene TRBV4-1 combines with J gene TRBJ1-5, with a possible D match to TRBD1 (6 bases). V shed 0 bases and J shed 5 bases, with 11 bases lying between them. This CDR3 is 15 amino acids long. The germline V gene has CDR1 MGHRA and CDR2 YSYEKL. Written as DNA, the CDR3 is TGCGCCAGCAGCCAAGAGGACAGCTTCGATCAGCCCCAGCATTTT. Its protein product is CASSQEDSFDQPQHF.

This chain connects TRBV19 to TRBJ2-4; D is perhaps TRBD1 (5 bases). The CDR3 loop spans 17 amino acids. Germline V gives CDR1 LNHDA, CDR2 SQIVND (reference sequence). The V end was cut by 5 bases, the J end by 3 bases, with 20 bases between. DNA of the CDR3: TGTGCCAGTAGTCAGGGTGGGCAGGTCCGCGGCAAAAACATTCAGTACTTC. It translates to CASSQGGQVRGKNIQYF.

This chain uses TRBV2 with TRBJ2-1, with 9 positions matching TRBD2. With 4 bases clipped from V and 5 bases from J, the junction kept 3 bases outside the gene matches. Germline-derived CDR1 and CDR2 are SNHLY and FYNNEI. This CDR3 has 14 residues. CDR3 DNA: TGTGCCAGCAGTGGCGGGAGGGCAGACAATGAGCAGTTCTTC. This codes for CASSGGRADNEQFF. The whole variable domain, remainder taken from reference TRBV2 and TRBJ2-1, is EPEVTQTPSHQVTQMGQEVILRCVPISNHLYFYWYRQILGQKVEFLVSFYNNEISEKSEIFDDQFSVERPDGSNFTLKIRSTKLEDSAMYFCASSGGRADNEQFFGPGTRLTVL.

Here the CDR3 DNA reads TGTGCCGCCTCAAAGGAGTCTTATACAGATACGCAGTATTTT. It encodes CAASKESYTDTQYF. The V and J genes are TRBV5-4 and TRBJ2-3; D call uncertain. This CDR3 contains 14 residues. Germline V gene lookup returns CDR1 SGHNT and CDR2 YYREEE (reference sequence). V was cut by 10 bases and J by 3 bases, with 18 bases left in between.

DNA for the CDR3: TGTGCCAGCAGTAGGCAGGTCCATAGCAATCAGCCCCAGCATTTT. Residues: CASSRQVHSNQPQHF. The J gene is TRBJ1-5, the V gene TRBV28; D is undetermined. The CDR3 totals 15 residues. The germline CDR1 and CDR2 sequences are MDHEN and SYDVKM. Deletions cut 5 bases from V and 0 bases from J, with 11 bases between. Complete variable domain (other parts from reference TRBV28 and TRBJ1-5): DVKVTQSSRYLVKRTGEKVFLECVQDMDHENMFWYRQDPGLGLRLIYFSYDVKMKEKGDIPEGYSVSREKKERFSLILESASTNQTSMYLCASSRQVHSNQPQHFGDGTRLSIL.